The T cell receptor beta chain under discussion was sequenced for a study of T cells in Graves' hyperthyroidism and ophthalmopathy. Study outcomes and limitations: Model output signaled ophthalmopathy a median 6.5 months ahead of onset.

There are many counts of this clonotype. The target antigen is unknown. Duration under 3 months, a NOSPECS grade of at least 4, and a Clinical Activity Score of at least 3 characterized the ophthalmopathy patients. About 10 ml fresh peripheral blood yielded the PBMCs. Regions amplified from RNA transcripts were the TCR beta CDR3 regions. Using the HTBI primer set, a first-round RT-PCR was run on the TCR CDR3. TCRdb recomputed calls from the multiplex PCR reads with MiXCR, one row per CDR3 protein. The sample has about 500,000 distinct CDR3 sequences, about 15% seen once. This CDR3 is 13 amino acids long. Between the trimmed V and J ends, which lost 4 bases and 8 bases, there was a span of 15 bases. Germline V gene lookup returns CDR1 GTSNPN and CDR2 SVGIG (reference sequence).

The clonotype originates from a woman aged 30 to 39 with Graves' ophthalmopathy. Source material: blood. The chain links TRBV30 to TRBJ2-1, with D perhaps matching TRBD1 (6 bases). The CDR3 spells CAWNAGRGDEQFF. CDR3 DNA: TGTGCCTGGAATGCCGGCAGGGGTGATGAGCAGTTCTTC.